These T cell receptor beta chains were read from a single sample in a study of radiotherapy plus CTLA-4 blockade in lung cancer. Clones were read by immunoSEQ multiplex PCR, and TCRdb kept only the in-frame ones, dropping some. The data hold some 15,000 clones, with roughly 86% observed a single time. The sample was peripheral blood, taken from a patient treated with radiotherapy plus ipilimumab. The receptors stem from a human donor with non-small cell lung cancer that progressed on radiotherapy plus ipilimumab. Some clones in this sample may be carry-over from other donors' samples. Both conserved end residues are trimmed from each CDR3. The order of the fields is V gene, CDR3 protein.

v_gene: TRBV14; CDR3aa: ASSQGGQAANYGYT
v_gene: TRBV6-6; CDR3aa: ASRQTGASNQPQH
v_gene: TRBV6-5; CDR3aa: ASRQAGGAPGELF
v_gene: TRBV7-6; CDR3aa: ASSLAGQGNTEAF
v_gene: TRBV5-1; CDR3aa: ASSSGTGVDTQY
v_gene: TRBV6-1; CDR3aa: ASSETGNTEAF
v_gene: TRBV2; CDR3aa: ASRTSGGNTGELF
v_gene: TRBV10-3; CDR3aa: AISGPTVRGARTDTQY
v_gene: TRBV2; CDR3aa: ASSQTGNSNQPQH
v_gene: TRBV5-1; CDR3aa: ASRNPWADPYGYT
v_gene: TRBV19; CDR3aa: ASSWDGGRAEAF
v_gene: TRBV15; CDR3aa: ATSRDRMSSYEQY
v_gene: TRBV5-1; CDR3aa: ASIVGTAGLNEQF
v_gene: TRBV12-5; CDR3aa: ASGLPGFPETQY
v_gene: TRBV5-1; CDR3aa: ASSLLPNLRENTEAF
v_gene: TRBV7-9; CDR3aa: ASSMTSGEQY
v_gene: TRBV2; CDR3aa: ASRAGGLKEKLF
v_gene: TRBV7-2; CDR3aa: ASSIGRDGYT
v_gene: TRBV13; CDR3aa: ASSLVNSPLDEQY
v_gene: TRBV11-2; CDR3aa: ASSSKGPGLAGARELF
v_gene: TRBV6-1; CDR3aa: ASVPSSYNEQF
v_gene: TRBV4-1; CDR3aa: ASSQERELAGYYEQY
v_gene: TRBV12-5; CDR3aa: ASGLEPVGTEAF
v_gene: TRBV11-3; CDR3aa: ASSSGGAEAF
v_gene: TRBV6-4; CDR3aa: ASSDLGLAGARYEQY
v_gene: TRBV19; CDR3aa: ASSNGAPGETQY
v_gene: TRBV2; CDR3aa: ASSDTSGSLSYEQY